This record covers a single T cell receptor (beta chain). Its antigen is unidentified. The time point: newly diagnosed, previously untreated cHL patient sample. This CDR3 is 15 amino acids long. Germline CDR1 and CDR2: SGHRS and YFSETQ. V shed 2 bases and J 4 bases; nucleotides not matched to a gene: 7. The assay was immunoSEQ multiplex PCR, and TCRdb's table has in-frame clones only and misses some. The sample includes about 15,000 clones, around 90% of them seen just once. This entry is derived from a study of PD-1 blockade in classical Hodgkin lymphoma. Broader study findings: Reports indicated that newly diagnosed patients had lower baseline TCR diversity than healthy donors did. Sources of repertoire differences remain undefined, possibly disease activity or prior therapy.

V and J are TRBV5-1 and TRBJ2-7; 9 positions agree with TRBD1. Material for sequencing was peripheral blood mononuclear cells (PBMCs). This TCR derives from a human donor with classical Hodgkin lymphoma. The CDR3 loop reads CASSFSGQGSYEQYF. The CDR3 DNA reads TGCGCCAGCAGCTTTTCGGGACAGGGTAGTTACGAGCAGTACTTC.